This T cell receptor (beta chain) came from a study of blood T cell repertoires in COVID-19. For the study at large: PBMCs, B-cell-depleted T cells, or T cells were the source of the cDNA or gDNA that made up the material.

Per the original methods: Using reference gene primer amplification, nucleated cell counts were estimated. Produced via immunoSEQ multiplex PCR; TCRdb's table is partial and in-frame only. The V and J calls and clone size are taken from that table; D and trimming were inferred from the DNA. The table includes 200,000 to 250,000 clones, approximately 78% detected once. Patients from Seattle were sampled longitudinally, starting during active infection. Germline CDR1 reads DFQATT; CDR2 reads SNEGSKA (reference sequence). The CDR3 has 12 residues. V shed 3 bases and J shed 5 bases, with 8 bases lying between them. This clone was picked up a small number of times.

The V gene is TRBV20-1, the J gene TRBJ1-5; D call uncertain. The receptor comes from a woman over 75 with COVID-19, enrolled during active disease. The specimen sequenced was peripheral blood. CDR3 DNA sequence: TGCAGTGCTAGTTGGCAATATCAGCCCCAGCATTTT. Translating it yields CSASWQYQPQHF.